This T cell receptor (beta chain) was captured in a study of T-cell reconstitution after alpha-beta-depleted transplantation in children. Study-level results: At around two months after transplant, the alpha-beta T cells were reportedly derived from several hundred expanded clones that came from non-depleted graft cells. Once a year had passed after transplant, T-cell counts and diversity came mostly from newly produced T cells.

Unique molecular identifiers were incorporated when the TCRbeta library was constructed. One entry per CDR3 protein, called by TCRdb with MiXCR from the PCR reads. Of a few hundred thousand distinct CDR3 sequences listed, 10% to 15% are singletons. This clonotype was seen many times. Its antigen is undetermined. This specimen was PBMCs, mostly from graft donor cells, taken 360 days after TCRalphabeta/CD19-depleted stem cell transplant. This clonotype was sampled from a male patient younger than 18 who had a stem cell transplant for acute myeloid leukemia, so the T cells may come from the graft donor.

The CDR3 is CSATGTSGSTYEQFF. The CDR3 coding sequence is TGCAGTGCTACGGGGACTAGCGGGAGCACTTATGAGCAGTTCTTC. V usage is TRBV20-1 and J usage is TRBJ2-1; TRBD2 matches at 14 bases. This CDR3 contains 15 residues. V dropped 4 bases and J dropped 8; count of bases not matched to a gene: 7. Germline V CDR1 and CDR2: DFQATT, SNEGSKA (reference sequence).